The table lists the clone carrying this TCR beta chain with a few counts. What it binds is not known. A second PCR, run for about 7 to 11 cycles, used a sample-barcoded 5' primer plus a J-beta primer mix. MiXCR, run by TCRdb on the 5' RACE reads, gives a single entry per CDR3 protein. Found here are around 970,000 distinct CDR3 sequences, roughly 51% of them singletons; the top ten hold 20% to 25%. The data were obtained in a study of blood T cells in healthy people across ages. Notes on the study in general: A greater number of naive CD4+ cells and higher diversity distinguished long-lived donors from aged donors. Because donor CMV status was unknown, expanded clonotype changes were possibly confounded.

This TCR derives from a woman aged 55-69 years in good health. The sample taken for sequencing was blood.

CDR3 protein: CSTTHEQFF. The CDR3 DNA reads TGCAGCACAACGCATGAGCAGTTCTTC. V and J are TRBV29-1 and TRBJ2-1; the D is unclear. V was clipped by 8 bases and J by 8 bases, with 7 bases between them. The CDR3 contains 9 residues. The germline CDR1 and CDR2 sequences are SQVTM and ANQGSEA.